The 2 T cell receptor beta chains presented below share a single source sample, sequenced in a study of cytomegalovirus exposure and HLA in healthy donors. In the PCR, 60 Vbeta and 13 Jbeta primers were used. The data were produced by immunoSEQ multiplex PCR, yet TCRdb's version contains in-frame clones alone and is incomplete. The repertoire holds about 160,000 clones, with 80% to 90% as singletons. The specimen sequenced was PBMCs. The source of these receptors is a woman aged 30 to 39 in good health and CMV-seropositive.

The genes are TRBV9 and TRBJ1-4; TRBD1 aligns across 8 bases. With 4 bases clipped from V and 5 bases from J, the junction kept 7 bases outside the gene matches. This CDR3 has 15 amino acids. Germline-derived CDR1 and CDR2 are SGDLS and YYNGEE. The CDR3 DNA reads TGTGCCAGCAGCTCACAGGGGGTCGCGAATGAAAAACTGTTTTTT. Translating gives CASSSQGVANEKLFF.

This chain uses TRBV10-3 with TRBJ2-4; TRBD2 agrees at 10 bases. After removal of 5 bases from V and 0 bases from J, the junction contained 4 bases not matched to a gene. CDR1 is ENHRY and CDR2 is SYGVKD in the germline V gene. The CDR3 extends over 16 amino acids. The CDR3 sequence: CAISPSSGGAKNIQYF. The CDR3 coding sequence is TGTGCCATCAGTCCTTCTAGCGGGGGAGCCAAAAACATTCAGTACTTC.